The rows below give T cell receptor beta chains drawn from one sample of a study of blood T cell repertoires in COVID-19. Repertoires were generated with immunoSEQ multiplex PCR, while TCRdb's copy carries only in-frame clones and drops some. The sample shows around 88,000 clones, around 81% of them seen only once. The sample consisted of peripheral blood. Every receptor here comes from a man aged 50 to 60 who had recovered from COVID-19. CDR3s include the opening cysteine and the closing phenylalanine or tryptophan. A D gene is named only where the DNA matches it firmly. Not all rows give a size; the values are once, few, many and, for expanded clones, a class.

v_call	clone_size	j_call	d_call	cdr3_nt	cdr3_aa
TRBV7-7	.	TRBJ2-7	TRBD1	TGTGCTAGCAGCTCCGGACAGGGGAGCTACTACGAGCAGTACTTC	CASSSGQGSYYEQYF
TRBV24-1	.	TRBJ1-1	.	TGTGCCACCAGTGGGCCTCGGAACACTGAAGCTTTCTTT	CATSGPRNTEAFF
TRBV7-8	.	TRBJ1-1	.	TGTGCCAGCAGCTTAGAGTCCACAGGGATAAACACTGAAGCTTTCTTT	CASSLESTGINTEAFF
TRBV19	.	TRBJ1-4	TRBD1	TGTGCCAGTAGCTTTATGGACAGGAATGAAAAACTGTTTTTT	CASSFMDRNEKLFF
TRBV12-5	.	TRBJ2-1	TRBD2	TGTGCTAGTGGTCCCCCCCCTAGCGGGAGTCGCAATGAGCAGTTCTTC	CASGPPPSGSRNEQFF
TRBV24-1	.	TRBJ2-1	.	TGTGCCACCAGTGCAAGGGGGACATCTCTGTACAATGAGCAGTTCTTC	CATSARGTSLYNEQFF
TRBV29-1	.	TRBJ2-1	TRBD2	TGCAGCGTAAGGCGGGGGTTGTATAATGAGCAGTTCTTC	CSVRRGLYNEQFF
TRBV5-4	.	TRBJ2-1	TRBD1	TGTGCCAGCAGCTTGGACAGGGGCAATGAGCAGTTCTTC	CASSLDRGNEQFF
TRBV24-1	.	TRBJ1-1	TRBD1	TGTGCCACCAGCCGACAGGGGAGCACTGAAGCTTTCTTT	CATSRQGSTEAFF
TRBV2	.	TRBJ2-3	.	TGTGCCAGCACCGATCCACCGCGGACAGATACGCAGTATTTT	CASTDPPRTDTQYF
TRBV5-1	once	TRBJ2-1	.	TGCGCCAGCAGCGGGGAGGGGGGGCATTACAATGAGCAGTTCTTC	CASSGEGGHYNEQFF
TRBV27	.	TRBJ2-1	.	TGTGCCAGCAGCCTCCTTAGCGGTATTTACAATGAGCAGTTCTTC	CASSLLSGIYNEQFF
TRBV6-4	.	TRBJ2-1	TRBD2	TGTGCCACCGGGGGGGGGCGCGGGGAGCAGTTCTTC	CATGGGRGEQFF
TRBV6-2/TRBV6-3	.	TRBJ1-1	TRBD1	TGTGCCAGCAGTTACCGGACAGGGACTGAAGCTTTCTTT	CASSYRTGTEAFF
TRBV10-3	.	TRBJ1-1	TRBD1	TGTGCCATCAGTCCAGGACAGGGGGTGGCGAACACTGAAGCTTTCTTT	CAISPGQGVANTEAFF
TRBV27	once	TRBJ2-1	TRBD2	TGTGCCAGCAGTTTATACGCTAGCGGGAGTCGTCAGAATGAGCAGTTCTTC	CASSLYASGSRQNEQFF
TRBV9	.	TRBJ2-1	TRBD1	TGTGCCAGCAGCCCGGGACAGATTGGGCGGGAGCAGTTCTTC	CASSPGQIGREQFF
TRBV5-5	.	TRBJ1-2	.	TGTGCCAGCAGCTTGGATGTTATCGGCTACACCTTC	CASSLDVIGYTF
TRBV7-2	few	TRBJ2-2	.	TGTGCCAGCAGCTTATTTCCCCGGAACACCGGGGAGCTGTTTTTT	CASSLFPRNTGELFF
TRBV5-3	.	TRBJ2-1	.	TGTGCCAGAAGCTTGGCCGTCGACGTCTCTAGCTCCTACAATGAGCAGTTCTTC	CARSLAVDVSSSYNEQFF
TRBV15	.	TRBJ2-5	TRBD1	TGTGCCACCAGCACGGACAGGGAGGTAGGGACCCAGTACTTC	CATSTDREVGTQYF